This T cell receptor beta chain is drawn from a study of T cell responses to AZD1222 COVID-19 vaccine. Overall study context: Investigators merged groups given second doses at roughly 4 or roughly 12 weeks.

Profiling relied on immunoSEQ multiplex PCR, and the TCRdb table lists in-frame clones only, not all of them. Of about 55,000 clones in the sample, approximately 88% were seen once. Concerning this clone: What it recognizes is unknown.

Notes on the study in general: Baseline testing showed seropositivity in only a handful of AZD1222 recipients. White British people made up most donors, females outnumbered males, and clonal diversity was possibly underestimated.

This sequence originates from an adult in good health. Specimen: peripheral blood, collected on day 0 of AZD1222 vaccination.

The CDR3 is CASSAGTGSYNSPLHF. DNA of the CDR3: TGTGCCAGCAGCGCCGGGACTGGCTCCTATAATTCACCCCTCCACTTT. The chain employs TRBV9 and TRBJ1-6, with TRBD1 as a possible D gene (5 bases). The V and J ends lost 3 bases and 0 bases respectively, with 10 bases between them. CDR3 length: 16 amino acids. Germline V gene data show CDR1 as SGDLS and CDR2 as YYNGEE. Supplemented by reference TRBV9 and TRBJ1-6, the full variable domain reads DSGVTQTPKHLITATGQRVTLRCSPRSGDLSVYWYQQSLDQGLQFLIQYYNGEERAKGNILERFSAQQFPDLHSELNLSSLELGDSALYFCASSAGTGSYNSPLHFGNGTRLTVT.